The 16 T cell receptor beta chains given below trace back to one sample, sequenced in a study of T-cell memory formation after mild COVID-19. Using its own MiXCR run on the 5' RACE reads, TCRdb lists one record per CDR3 protein. In the table there are 400,000 to 500,000 distinct CDR3 sequences, approximately 18% of which are singletons. The sequenced sample consisted of PBMCs or a T cell subset sorted from them (not recorded which). The origin of the receptors is a man between 18 and 35 years old who had mild COVID-19 (a few samples of this study predate the infection). Cell type and time point are not known.

This clonotype has at least ten counts. The genes are TRBV5-1 and TRBJ1-2; D uncertain. The CDR3 runs 13 residues. Trimming removed 3 bases at V and 0 bases at J, with 6 bases between. Germline CDR1 reads SGHRS; CDR2 reads YFSETQ. CDR3 DNA sequence: TGCGCCAGCAGCTCCGGCCCTAACTATGGCTACACCTTC. Translating gives CASSSGPNYGYTF.

The V call is TRBV6-1, the J call TRBJ2-1, with 13 bases fitting TRBD2. Per germline, CDR1 MNHNS and CDR2 SASEGT. Trimming removed 4 bases from V and 11 bases from J; junction bases left unmatched: 8. This CDR3 has 15 amino acids. The CDR3 spells CASSVTSGGTLKQFF. CDR3 DNA sequence: TGTGCCAGCAGTGTGACTAGCGGGGGGACTCTGAAGCAGTTCTTC.

There are a few counts of this clonotype. This rearrangement joins TRBV7-3 to TRBJ2-2; TRBD1 matches 7 bases. This CDR3 contains 14 residues. The V and J ends lost 4 bases and 5 bases, in that order; junction bases with no gene match: 4. Germline loops: CDR1 SGHTA, CDR2 FQGTGA. This CDR3 reads CASSSDRDTGELFF. In nucleotides, the CDR3 is TGTGCCAGCAGCTCAGACAGGGATACCGGGGAGCTGTTTTTT.

The rearrangement uses TRBV4-2 and TRBJ2-1; a weak D match, TRBD1 (6 bases). The V end lost 0 bases, the J end lost 4 bases, and 13 bases lay between the germline ends. The length of the CDR3 is 16 residues. The germline V gene has CDR1 LGHNA and CDR2 YNFKEQ. The CDR3 sequence is CASSQEWTDGYNEQFF. The CDR3 nucleotides read TGTGCCAGCAGCCAAGAATGGACAGACGGATACAATGAGCAGTTCTTC.

This clonotype came up many times. The rearrangement links TRBV5-1 to TRBJ2-1; tentatively, D is TRBD1 (6 bases). The CDR3 sequence is 13 residues long. CDR1 and CDR2 (germline): SGHRS, YFSETQ. Trimming removed 6 bases at V and 8 bases at J, with 15 bases between. In nucleotides, the CDR3 is TGCGCCAGCATGTTGACAGGTTTGGATGAGCAGTTCTTC. Protein: CASMLTGLDEQFF.

This clonotype was seen a single time. The rearrangement links TRBV7-2 to TRBJ1-2; tentatively, D is TRBD1 (5 bases). This CDR3 is built from 14 residues. From germline, CDR1 is SGHTA and CDR2 FQGNSA. V was shortened by 7 bases and J by 3 bases, with 15 bases between the two germline ends. The CDR3 DNA reads TGTGCCAGCACCCCATTGGGGGTTGACTATGGCTACACCTTC. Translation gives CASTPLGVDYGYTF.

The chain combines TRBV12-3 or TRBV12-4 with TRBJ2-1, with 7 bases that match TRBD1. The CDR3 runs 13 residues. The V segment lost 8 bases and the J segment 5 bases; nucleotides outside the gene matches: 6. DNA of the CDR3: TGTGCCAGCGGACTGGGACAGCACAATGAGCAGTTCTTC. Protein: CASGLGQHNEQFF.

This clonotype was picked up a small number of times. The genes are TRBV13 and TRBJ2-7; 9 bases align to TRBD1. The V segment lost 5 bases and the J segment 3 bases; nucleotides outside the gene matches: 5. The CDR3 totals 14 residues. Germline CDR1 reads PRHDT; CDR2 reads FYEKMQ (reference sequence). CDR3 sequence reads: CASSTRQGGYEQYF. As DNA, the CDR3 is TGTGCCAGCAGCACCCGACAGGGGGGCTACGAGCAGTACTTC.

The rearrangement uses TRBV19 and TRBJ1-2; 7 bases align to TRBD1. Germline V gives CDR1 LNHDA, CDR2 SQIVND (reference sequence). The CDR3 extends over 14 amino acids. Trimming cost V 6 bases and J 4 bases; bases outside gene matches: 8. CDR3 sequence reads: CASSSNRGAYGYTF. The CDR3, as DNA: TGTGCCAGTAGCAGCAACAGGGGAGCCTATGGCTACACCTTC.

The table lists this clonotype with a few counts. The V call is TRBV6-5, the J call TRBJ1-6; weak D call: TRBD1 (6 bases). Germline values: CDR1 MNHEY, CDR2 SVGAGI. The CDR3 length is 15 residues. Trimming cost V 0 bases and J 7 bases, with 10 bases left between them. CDR3 residues: CASSYSKQGNSPLHF. CDR3 nucleotide sequence: TGTGCCAGCAGTTACTCGAAACAGGGAAATTCACCCCTCCACTTT.

This clonotype was seen only a few times. The V gene is TRBV27, the J gene TRBJ1-5, with no clear D. This CDR3 spans 16 amino acids. CDR1 is MNHEY, CDR2 SMNVEV, per germline (reference sequence). Trimming shortened V by 9 bases and J by 0 bases, and 18 bases separated the two germline ends. The CDR3 is CASKLSEAYSNQPQHF. Written as DNA, the CDR3 is TGTGCCAGTAAGCTGTCCGAGGCGTATAGCAATCAGCCCCAGCATTTT.

The chain uses TRBV7-2 and TRBJ1-4, with D hard to call. This CDR3 comprises 14 residues. V was cut by 5 bases and J by 2 bases, with 9 bases left in between. Germline V gene data show CDR1 as SGHTA and CDR2 as FQGNSA. Here the CDR3 DNA reads TGTGCCAGCAGCCCGAGGGTCACTAATGAAAAACTGTTTTTT. Translation gives CASSPRVTNEKLFF.

The gene calls are TRBV29-1 and TRBJ1-5; TRBD1 might be the D (5 bases). The CDR3 has 13 residues. With 4 bases removed from V and 3 bases from J, the gap between germline ends came to 10 bases. Germline values: CDR1 SQVTM, CDR2 ANQGSEA. The CDR3 loop reads CSVAEGYNQPQHF. As DNA, the CDR3 is TGCAGCGTTGCGGAGGGGTACAATCAGCCCCAGCATTTT. The full variable domain, in which reference TRBV29-1 and TRBJ1-5 provide the parts outside the CDR3, is SAVISQKPSRDICQRGTSLTIQCQVDSQVTMMFWYRQQPGQSLTLIATANQGSEATYESGFVIDKFPISRPNLTFSTLTVSNMSPEDSSIYLCSVAEGYNQPQHFGDGTRLSIL.

This clonotype was counted between two and nine times. The chain is built from TRBV5-6 and TRBJ2-6; D uncertain. The CDR3 loop spans 18 amino acids. CDR1 SGHDT and CDR2 YYEEEE come from the germline V gene. The germline V and J ends were trimmed by 5 bases and 0 bases, with 18 bases remaining between them. CDR3 nucleotides: TGTGCCAGCAGTCTACCACAGCTTACAAACTCTGGGGCCAACGTCCTGACTTTC. It translates to CASSLPQLTNSGANVLTF.

The V call is TRBV5-6, the J call TRBJ1-6; D gene unclear. Germline V gene sequence: CDR1 SGHDT, CDR2 YYEEEE. CDR3 length: 15 amino acids. V lost 0 bases and J 7 bases, leaving 11 bases between the germline ends. The CDR3 sequence: CASSLVEGRNSPLHF. CDR3 sequence (DNA): TGTGCCAGCAGCTTGGTTGAGGGCCGAAATTCACCCCTCCACTTT.

This chain uses TRBV25-1 with TRBJ2-1, with 7 bases matching TRBD2. Germline-derived CDR1 and CDR2 are MGHDK and SYGVNS. The CDR3 extends over 14 amino acids. The V segment lost 3 bases and the J segment 3 bases; nucleotides outside the gene matches: 2. CDR3 nucleotides: TGTGCCAGCAGTGAGGAGCGGGACTACAATGAGCAGTTCTTC. Its translation: CASSEERDYNEQFF.